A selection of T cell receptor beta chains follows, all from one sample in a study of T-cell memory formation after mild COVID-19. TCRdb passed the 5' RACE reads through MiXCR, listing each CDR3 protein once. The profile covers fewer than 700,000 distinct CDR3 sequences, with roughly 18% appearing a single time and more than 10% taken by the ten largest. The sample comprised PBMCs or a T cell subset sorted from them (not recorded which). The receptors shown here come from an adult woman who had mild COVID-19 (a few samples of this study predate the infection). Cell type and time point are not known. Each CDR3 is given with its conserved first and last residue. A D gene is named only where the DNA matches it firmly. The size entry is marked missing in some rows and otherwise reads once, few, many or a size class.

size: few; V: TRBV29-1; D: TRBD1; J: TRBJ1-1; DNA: TGCAGCGCCTACCCCGGGACAGGGAACACTGAAGCTTTCTTT; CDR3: CSAYPGTGNTEAFF
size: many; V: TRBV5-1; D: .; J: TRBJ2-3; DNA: TGCGCCAGCAGCTTGGTGAGGGTGGAAGATACGCAGTATTTT; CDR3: CASSLVRVEDTQYF
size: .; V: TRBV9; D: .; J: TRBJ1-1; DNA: TGTGCCAGCAGCGTAGATCCAGCCGAAGCTTTCTTT; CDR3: CASSVDPAEAFF
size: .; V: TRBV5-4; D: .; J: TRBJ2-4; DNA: TGTGCCAGCAGCTTGGGAAGTGGAAACCTCGGAAACATTCAGTACTTC; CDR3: CASSLGSGNLGNIQYF
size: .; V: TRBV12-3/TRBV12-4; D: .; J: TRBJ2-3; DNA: TGTGCCAGCAGTTTTCGAGTGGGGGCGGATACGCAGTATTTT; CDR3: CASSFRVGADTQYF
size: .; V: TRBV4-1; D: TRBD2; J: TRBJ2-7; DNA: TGCGCCAGCAGCCGACTAGCGGGGGCCGCCTACGAGCAGTACTTC; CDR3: CASSRLAGAAYEQYF
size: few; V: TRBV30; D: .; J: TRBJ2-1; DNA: TGTGCCTGGAGTTCTTCGAGCGGCAATGAGCAGTTCTTC; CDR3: CAWSSSSGNEQFF
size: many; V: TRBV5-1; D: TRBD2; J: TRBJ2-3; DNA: TGCGCCAGCAGCTTGGAGGAGCGGGGGAGGGGAGATACGCAGTATTTT; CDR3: CASSLEERGRGDTQYF
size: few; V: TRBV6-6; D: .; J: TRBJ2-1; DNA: TGTGCCAGCAGTTACTCCCTCGTTCCCGGGAACCGCGTTGAGCAGTTCTTC; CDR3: CASSYSLVPGNRVEQFF
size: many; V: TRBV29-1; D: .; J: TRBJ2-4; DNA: TGCAGCGTTGAAGATACGACAATTCGAGACATTCAGTACTTC; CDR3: CSVEDTTIRDIQYF
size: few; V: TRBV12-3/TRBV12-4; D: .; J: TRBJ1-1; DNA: TGTGCCAGCAGACGGGGCCCAGCCCCGAACACTGAAGCTTTCTTT; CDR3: CASRRGPAPNTEAFF
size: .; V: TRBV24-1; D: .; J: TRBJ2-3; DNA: TGTGCCACCAGTGACCCGAGGGAAAATACGCAGTATTTT; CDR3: CATSDPRENTQYF
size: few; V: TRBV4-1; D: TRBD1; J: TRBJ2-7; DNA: TGCGCCAGCAGCCAAGCTCAGGGGACAGGGAGCGAGCAGTACTTC; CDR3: CASSQAQGTGSEQYF
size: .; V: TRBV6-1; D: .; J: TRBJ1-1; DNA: TGTGCCAGCAACCTTGGACAGTTGAACACTGAAGCTTTCTTT; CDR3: CASNLGQLNTEAFF
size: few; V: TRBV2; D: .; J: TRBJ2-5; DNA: TGTGCCAGCGGATTTAGAAGGTACCAAGAGACCCAGTACTTC; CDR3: CASGFRRYQETQYF
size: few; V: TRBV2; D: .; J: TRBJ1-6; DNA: TGTGCCAGCAGTGAAGGGGATTCACCCCTCCACTTT; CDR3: CASSEGDSPLHF
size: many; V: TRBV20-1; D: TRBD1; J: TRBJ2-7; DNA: TGCAGTGCTGGCTCCGGGACAGGGGAGTACGAGCAGTACTTC; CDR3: CSAGSGTGEYEQYF
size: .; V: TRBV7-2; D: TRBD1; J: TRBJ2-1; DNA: TGTGCCAGCAGCCCACAGGTTGGGCAGGGGGCTGTTCGGTCCTACAATGAGCAGTTCTTC; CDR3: CASSPQVGQGAVRSYNEQFF
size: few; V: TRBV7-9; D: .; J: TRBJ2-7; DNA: TGTGCCAGCAGCTTAGCGGCGGCAGGCTCGTTCTACGAGCAGTACTTC; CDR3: CASSLAAAGSFYEQYF
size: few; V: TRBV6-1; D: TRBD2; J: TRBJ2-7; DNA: TGTGCCACTTCGACTAGCGGGGCCTACGAGCAGTACTTC; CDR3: CATSTSGAYEQYF
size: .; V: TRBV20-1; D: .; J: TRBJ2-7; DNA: TGCAGTGCTACGTCTGGACACGCCTACGAGCAGTACTTC; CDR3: CSATSGHAYEQYF
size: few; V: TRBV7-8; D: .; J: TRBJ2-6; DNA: TGTGCCAGCAGCTTAACCGAGCGGCGGGGGCCGAGCTCTGGGGCCAACGTCCTGACTTTC; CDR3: CASSLTERRGPSSGANVLTF